Listed below are T cell receptor beta chains from one sample, sequenced in a study of OX40 agonist ivuxolimab in advanced cancers. The data were produced by immunoSEQ multiplex PCR, yet TCRdb's version contains in-frame clones alone and is incomplete. The table has roughly 45,000 clones, 80% to 95% seen once. The sequenced sample was CD4+ or CD8+ T cells sorted from blood, obtained in a trial of the OX40 agonist ivuxolimab. The receptors shown here come from an adult with an advanced solid tumor such as melanoma, head and neck, liver or kidney cancer. CDR3s include the opening cysteine and the closing phenylalanine or tryptophan. D genes are given only for firm matches. The size field is filled for only some rows; it gives once, few, many or a size class.

D: -
V: TRBV5-6
J: TRBJ1-4
size: -
length: 14
CDR3: CASSLGVPNEKLFF
DNA: TGTGCCAGCAGCTTGGGGGTTCCCAATGAAAAACTGTTTTTT

D: -
V: TRBV19
J: TRBJ1-5
size: once
length: 17
CDR3: CASSIDNHPVRNQPQHF
DNA: TGTGCCAGTAGTATAGATAATCACCCCGTACGCAATCAGCCCCAGCATTTT

D: TRBD1
V: TRBV29-1
J: TRBJ2-7
size: -
length: 14
CDR3: CSVVQGQAPLEQYF
DNA: TGCAGCGTGGTACAAGGACAGGCCCCCCTCGAGCAGTACTTC

D: -
V: TRBV5-1
J: TRBJ1-5
size: -
length: 12
CDR3: CASSAFNQPQHF
DNA: TGCGCCAGCTCAGCGTTCAATCAGCCCCAGCATTTT

D: TRBD2
V: TRBV30
J: TRBJ2-1
size: -
length: 15
CDR3: CAWRRSAGGPGEQFF
DNA: TGTGCCTGGAGGCGGTCAGCGGGGGGGCCTGGGGAGCAGTTCTTC

D: TRBD1
V: TRBV9
J: TRBJ1-3
size: -
length: 15
CDR3: CASSAGQGVGNTIYF
DNA: TGTGCCAGCAGCGCCGGACAGGGGGTCGGAAACACCATATATTTT

D: -
V: TRBV14
J: TRBJ1-2
size: once
length: 15
CDR3: CASSPNREYVYGYTF
DNA: TGTGCCAGCAGCCCAAACAGGGAATACGTCTATGGCTACACCTTC

D: TRBD1
V: TRBV6-5
J: TRBJ1-6
size: -
length: 15
CDR3: CASKDADRNNSPLHF
DNA: TGTGCCAGCAAAGACGCGGACAGGAATAATTCACCCCTCCACTTT

D: -
V: TRBV7-7
J: TRBJ2-5
size: -
length: 15
CDR3: CASSLEEHRAETQYF
DNA: TGTGCTAGCAGCTTAGAAGAGCACAGGGCAGAGACCCAGTACTTC

D: -
V: TRBV21-1
J: TRBJ1-4
size: -
length: 17
CDR3: CASSTQIAKVHNEKLFF
DNA: TGTGCCAGCAGCACACAGATAGCTAAGGTGCATAATGAAAAACTGTTTTTT

D: -
V: TRBV13
J: TRBJ2-4
size: -
length: 14
CDR3: CASKSRSAKNIQYF
DNA: TGTGCCAGCAAATCAAGGTCAGCCAAAAACATTCAGTACTTC

D: -
V: TRBV12-5
J: TRBJ2-1
size: -
length: 12
CDR3: CASGLKVNEQFF
DNA: TGTGCTAGTGGTTTGAAGGTAAATGAGCAGTTCTTC

D: TRBD1
V: TRBV2
J: TRBJ1-5
size: -
length: 16
CDR3: CASSRDRRFSNQPQHF
DNA: TGTGCCAGCAGTCGGGACAGGCGATTTAGCAATCAGCCCCAGCATTTT

D: -
V: TRBV27
J: TRBJ2-4
size: -
length: 15
CDR3: CASSLVGLAKNIQYF
DNA: TGTGCCAGCAGTTTAGTGGGGCTAGCCAAAAACATTCAGTACTTC

D: -
V: TRBV19
J: TRBJ2-1
size: -
length: 12
CDR3: CASSIPQNEQFF
DNA: TGTGCCAGTAGTATACCCCAGAATGAGCAGTTCTTC

D: TRBD1
V: TRBV18
J: TRBJ1-1
size: once
length: 14
CDR3: CASSVTGGASEAFF
DNA: TGTGCCAGCTCGGTGACAGGGGGCGCCTCTGAAGCTTTCTTT

D: TRBD2
V: TRBV7-8
J: TRBJ2-7
size: -
length: 14
CDR3: CASSLWTSGDEQYF
DNA: TGTGCCAGCAGCTTATGGACTAGCGGGGACGAGCAGTACTTC

D: -
V: TRBV19
J: TRBJ1-6
size: -
length: 13
CDR3: CASSIGSNSPLHF
DNA: TGTGCCAGTAGTATTGGCTCTAATTCACCCCTCCACTTT

D: -
V: TRBV10-3
J: TRBJ1-4
size: -
length: 14
CDR3: CAISESDSNEKLFF
DNA: TGTGCCATCAGTGAGAGTGACTCCAATGAAAAACTGTTTTTT

D: -
V: TRBV25-1
J: TRBJ1-1
size: -
length: 15
CDR3: CASSEATRANTEAFF
DNA: TGTGCCAGCAGTGAGGCGACACGGGCCAACACTGAAGCTTTCTTT

D: TRBD1
V: TRBV5-5
J: TRBJ2-5
size: -
length: 14
CDR3: CASSWGQGQETQYF
DNA: TGTGCCAGCAGTTGGGGACAGGGACAAGAGACCCAGTACTTC

D: TRBD1
V: TRBV10-1
J: TRBJ1-6
size: few
length: 15
CDR3: CASSEWTGAASPLHF
DNA: TGCGCCAGCAGTGAGTGGACAGGGGCCGCCTCACCCCTCCACTTT

D: TRBD2
V: TRBV18
J: TRBJ2-1
size: once
length: 16
CDR3: CASSPTYLAGGPGQFF
DNA: TGTGCCAGCTCACCGACCTACTTAGCGGGGGGGCCTGGGCAGTTCTTC

D: TRBD1
V: TRBV13
J: TRBJ1-1
size: -
length: 15
CDR3: CASSSRDSEGTEAFF
DNA: TGTGCCAGCAGCTCCCGGGACAGTGAAGGCACTGAAGCTTTCTTT

D: TRBD1
V: TRBV6-1
J: TRBJ1-1
size: -
length: 16
CDR3: CASSVGQGAMNTEAFF
DNA: TGTGCCAGCAGTGTAGGACAGGGAGCCATGAACACTGAAGCTTTCTTT

D: TRBD1
V: TRBV27
J: TRBJ1-5
size: -
length: 14
CDR3: CASSEGQDEQPQHF
DNA: TGTGCCAGCAGCGAAGGACAGGACGAGCAGCCCCAGCATTTT

D: TRBD1
V: TRBV7-2
J: TRBJ2-3
size: -
length: 18
CDR3: CASSQTGEGATRLDTQYF
DNA: TGTGCCAGCAGCCAGACAGGGGAAGGCGCGACCAGGCTAGATACGCAGTATTTT

D: -
V: TRBV7-9
J: TRBJ1-1
size: -
length: 16
CDR3: CASSLADRAEQRNAFF
DNA: TGTGCCAGCAGCTTAGCGGACAGAGCCGAACAGAGGAACGCTTTCTTT

D: -
V: TRBV4-2
J: TRBJ2-3
size: -
length: 15
CDR3: CASSQEGRAADTQYF
DNA: TGTGCCAGCAGCCAAGAAGGAAGGGCGGCAGATACGCAGTATTTT

D: TRBD2
V: TRBV5-1
J: TRBJ2-3
size: -
length: 15
CDR3: CASTPGTRGTDTQYF
DNA: TGCGCCAGCACCCCCGGGACTAGGGGCACAGATACGCAGTATTTT

D: -
V: TRBV5-6
J: TRBJ1-2
size: medium-sized
length: 13
CDR3: CASSLGVSYGYTF
DNA: TGTGCCAGCAGCTTGGGGGTGTCATATGGCTACACCTTC

D: -
V: TRBV7-6
J: TRBJ1-1
size: -
length: 15
CDR3: CASSLFLGRNTEAFF
DNA: TGTGCCAGCAGCTTATTTTTGGGCAGGAACACTGAAGCTTTCTTT

D: TRBD2
V: TRBV7-3
J: TRBJ2-2
size: -
length: 15
CDR3: CASSSLAVNTGELFF
DNA: TGTGCCAGCAGCTCCCTAGCGGTGAACACCGGGGAGCTGTTTTTT

D: -
V: TRBV7-6
J: TRBJ1-6
size: -
length: 17
CDR3: CASSLERSGRKGSPLHF
DNA: TGTGCCAGCAGCTTAGAGAGATCGGGGCGGAAAGGTTCACCCCTCCACTTT

D: -
V: TRBV6-4
J: TRBJ2-3
size: few
length: 13
CDR3: CASSGGDADTQYF
DNA: TGTGCCAGCAGTGGGGGGGACGCAGATACGCAGTATTTT

D: -
V: TRBV28
J: TRBJ1-1
size: -
length: 15
CDR3: CASSSNRVGNAEAFF
DNA: TGTGCCAGCAGTTCCAACAGGGTCGGGAACGCTGAAGCTTTCTTT

D: -
V: TRBV6-5
J: TRBJ2-5
size: -
length: 13
CDR3: CASSRRGSQTQYF
DNA: TGTGCCAGCAGCCGCCGAGGGTCCCAGACCCAGTACTTC

D: -
V: TRBV5-1
J: TRBJ1-2
size: -
length: 13
CDR3: CASSSRLNYGYTF
DNA: TGCGCCAGCAGCTCCCGATTAAACTATGGCTACACCTTC

D: -
V: TRBV19
J: TRBJ1-1
size: -
length: 16
CDR3: CASSSLGGGLNTEAFF
DNA: TGTGCCAGTAGTTCCCTCGGGGGCGGATTGAACACTGAAGCTTTCTTT

D: -
V: TRBV5-5
J: TRBJ1-2
size: -
length: 15
CDR3: CASSSRTEANYGYTF
DNA: TGTGCCAGCAGCTCTAGGACAGAAGCTAACTATGGCTACACCTTC

D: -
V: TRBV19
J: TRBJ1-2
size: -
length: 13
CDR3: CASSTRTGSGYTF
DNA: TGTGCCAGTAGTACTCGGACGGGGTCCGGCTACACCTTC